These 24 T cell receptor beta chains were sequenced from one sample in a study of T cell changes during pregnancy in multiple sclerosis. Produced via immunoSEQ multiplex PCR; TCRdb's table is partial and in-frame only. Here the sample spans 40,000 or so clones, around 90% being singletons. The sample consisted of CD8+ T cells from peripheral blood mononuclear cells, taken after pregnancy. The source is a female donor with multiple sclerosis, enrolled in a pregnancy study.

This chain links TRBV29-1 with TRBJ2-7; D is ambiguous. V was pared by 2 bases and J by 4 bases, with 12 bases between. Germline V lookup: CDR1 SQVTM, CDR2 ANQGSEA. The CDR3 length is 13 residues. The CDR3 region has the DNA TGCAGCGTTGAACTGGAACAGCCGTACGAGCAGTACTTC. It specifies CSVELEQPYEQYF.

In its sample, this clone was seen many times. The rearrangement uses TRBV2 and TRBJ2-7; D call uncertain. The germline V and J ends were trimmed by 6 bases and 2 bases, with 5 bases remaining between them. This CDR3 has 11 residues. CDR1 and CDR2 (germline): SNHLY, FYNNEI. The CDR3 protein is CASSPTYEQYF. CDR3 DNA sequence: TGTGCCAGCAGCCCAACCTACGAGCAGTACTTC.

J is TRBJ1-1 and V is TRBV7-9; 8 nucleotides line up with TRBD1. The CDR3 sequence is 15 residues long. Germline assignment: CDR1 SEHNR and CDR2 FQNEAQ (reference sequence). V shed 6 bases, J shed 3 bases, and the junction held 9 bases outside the gene matches. CDR3 nucleotides: TGTGCCAGCAGTCACCCCCCACAGGGGGACACTGAAGCTTTCTTT. It encodes CASSHPPQGDTEAFF.

V gene TRBV9 combines with J gene TRBJ2-1; 11 bases line up with TRBD2. V was clipped by 3 bases and J by 10 bases; unmatched bases: 6. The length of the CDR3 is 14 residues. Germline V gives CDR1 SGDLS, CDR2 YYNGEE. In nucleotides, the CDR3 is TGTGCCAGCAGCGACGGTTCTAGCGGGAGGGAGCAGTTCTTC. Translated, it gives CASSDGSSGREQFF.

This chain links TRBV28 with TRBJ2-3, with 7 positions matching TRBD1. The CDR3 has 14 amino acids. Germline CDR1 and CDR2: MDHEN and SYDVKM. V gave up 7 bases and J gave up 2 bases; unmatched junction bases: 6. This CDR3 is CASKGQGDTDTQYF. The CDR3 coding sequence is TGTGCCAGCAAGGGGCAGGGGGACACAGATACGCAGTATTTT.

Remarks on this clone: A read error may account for a junction end that differs from germline. V and J are TRBV5-1 and TRBJ2-7; TRBD1 matches at 8 bases. This CDR3 comprises 14 residues. The germline gives CDR1 SGHRS, CDR2 YFSETQ. Here the CDR3 reads CASSLDRVGYEQYF. The DNA for the CDR3 is TGCGCCAGCAGTTTGGACAGGGTAGGCTACGAGCAGTACTTC.

The table lists this clone with a count of one. This chain joins TRBV2 and TRBJ2-1; TRBD2 matches at 13 bases. V shed 7 bases, J shed 8 bases, and the junction held 8 bases outside the gene matches. CDR1 and CDR2 (germline): SNHLY, FYNNEI. CDR3 length: 15 residues. CDR3 region: CASTQLAGGPHEQFF. The CDR3 nucleotides are TGTGCCAGCACCCAACTAGCGGGAGGGCCGCATGAGCAGTTCTTC.

The chain couples TRBV19 to TRBJ1-2; the D is unclear. Germline V CDR1 and CDR2: LNHDA, SQIVND (reference sequence). Trimming shortened V by 0 bases and J by 0 bases, and 8 bases separated the two germline ends. The CDR3 covers 15 residues. In DNA form, the CDR3 reads TGTGCCAGTAGTATAGACCGACTTTCTAACTATGGCTACACCTTC. Translation: CASSIDRLSNYGYTF.

The chain couples TRBV13 to TRBJ2-1; 12 bases are shared with TRBD2. The CDR3 runs to 15 residues. V was clipped by 4 bases and J by 6 bases; unmatched bases: 4. Germline loops: CDR1 PRHDT, CDR2 FYEKMQ (reference sequence). In DNA, the CDR3 is TGTGCCAGCAGCTCCAGACTAGCGGGAGTCAATGAGCAGTTCTTC. It yields the protein CASSSRLAGVNEQFF. Full variable domain (remainder filled in from reference TRBV13 and TRBJ2-1): AAGVIQSPRHLIKEKRETATLKCYPIPRHDTVYWYQQGPGQDPQFLISFYEKMQSDKGSIPDRFSAQQFSDYHSELNMSSLELGDSALYFCASSSRLAGVNEQFFGPGTRLTVL.

V and J are TRBV4-2 and TRBJ2-3, with 9 nucleotides matching TRBD2. Germline V gives CDR1 LGHNA, CDR2 YNFKEQ. The J segment lost 0 bases and the V segment lost 4 bases, leaving 2 bases of the junction unmatched. CDR3 length: 15 amino acids. This CDR3 reads CASSLSGRSTDTQYF. The CDR3 nucleotides are TGTGCCAGCAGCCTTAGCGGGAGAAGCACAGATACGCAGTATTTT.

V usage is TRBV6-5 and J usage is TRBJ1-1, with D tentatively TRBD1 (6 bases). This CDR3 comprises 14 residues. V was clipped by 6 bases and J by 1 base, with 12 bases between them. Germline values: CDR1 MNHEY, CDR2 SVGAGI. The CDR3 region has the DNA TGTGCCAGCAGCCCGGACAGAAGGAACACTGAAGCTTTCTTT. This translates into CASSPDRRNTEAFF.

This clone has more than one count but fewer than ten. The rearrangement uses TRBV29-1 and TRBJ1-1, with D perhaps matching TRBD1 (6 bases). The germline gives CDR1 SQVTM, CDR2 ANQGSEA. Trimming removed 6 bases at V and 1 base at J, with 9 bases between. There are 12 residues in the CDR3. This CDR3 is CSVQGRNTEAFF. The DNA of the CDR3 is TGCAGCGTCCAGGGGCGGAACACTGAAGCTTTCTTT.

This clone has a single count. The chain carries TRBV19 and TRBJ1-2; D is undetermined. This CDR3 spans 15 amino acids. Germline V gives CDR1 LNHDA, CDR2 SQIVND (reference sequence). With 3 bases removed from V and 2 bases from J, the gap between germline ends came to 13 bases. CDR3: CASSISGLSNYGYTF. In DNA, the CDR3 is TGTGCCAGTAGTATCTCCGGTCTGAGCAACTATGGCTACACCTTC. The whole variable domain, remainder taken from reference TRBV19 and TRBJ1-2, is DGGITQSPKYLFRKEGQNVTLSCEQNLNHDAMYWYRQDPGQGLRLIYYSQIVNDFQKGDIAEGYSVSREKKESFPLTVTSAQKNPTAFYLCASSISGLSNYGYTFGSGTRLTVV.

J is TRBJ1-1 and V is TRBV2; maybe TRBD1 (5 bases). There are 15 residues in the CDR3. The V end was cut by 4 bases, the J end by 8 bases, with 20 bases between. CDR1 and CDR2 (germline): SNHLY, FYNNEI. CDR3 region: CASSGFGQGHAEAFF. Here the CDR3 DNA reads TGTGCCAGCAGTGGGTTCGGGCAGGGTCATGCCGAAGCTTTCTTT.

The V gene is TRBV29-1, the J gene TRBJ2-3, with TRBD2 as a possible D gene (6 bases). Trimming removed 3 bases at V and 2 bases at J, with 12 bases between. The CDR3 runs to 14 residues. CDR1 SQVTM and CDR2 ANQGSEA come from the germline V gene. The CDR3 DNA follows: TGCAGCGTTGATTCTAGCGAGGTCACAGATACGCAGTATTTT. Its protein product is CSVDSSEVTDTQYF.

The genes are TRBV4-1 and TRBJ2-7; 8 positions agree with TRBD1. Trimming at V came to 4 bases and at J to 7 bases, leaving 12 bases not matched to a gene. Germline V lookup: CDR1 MGHRA, CDR2 YSYEKL. The CDR3 sequence is 15 residues long. DNA of the CDR3: TGCGCCAGCAGCCTGGTTTTGGACAGGGCTAGAGAGCAGTACTTC. Its translation is CASSLVLDRAREQYF.

The CDR3 protein is CASSEWAGANGYTF. CDR3 nucleotides: TGTGCCAGCAGTGAATGGGCAGGGGCCAATGGCTACACCTTC. The genes are TRBV6-1 and TRBJ1-2; a possible D gene is TRBD1 (6 bases). Trimming left V 2 bases short and J 6 bases short, with 13 bases between. The germline V gene has CDR1 MNHNS and CDR2 SASEGT. The CDR3 totals 14 residues.

The chain uses TRBV30 and TRBJ2-3, with D possibly TRBD1 on 5 matching bases. CDR3 size: 13 residues. The V gene lost 5 bases and the J gene lost 5 bases, with 14 bases spanning the gap. In germline, CDR1 is GTSNPN, CDR2 SVGIG (reference sequence). CDR3 loop: CAWDSTSRDTQYF. The DNA for the CDR3 is TGTGCCTGGGACAGTACTTCAAGAGATACGCAGTATTTT.

The chain uses TRBV27 and TRBJ1-2; a possible D gene is TRBD1 (6 bases). Deletions cut 2 bases from V and 2 bases from J, with 12 bases between. Per germline, CDR1 MNHEY and CDR2 SMNVEV (reference sequence). This CDR3 has 15 residues. The CDR3: CASSLRGQINYGYTF. In nucleotides, the CDR3 is TGTGCCAGCAGTTTAAGGGGACAAATCAACTATGGCTACACCTTC.

The V and J genes are TRBV2 and TRBJ1-1, with D maybe TRBD1 (5 bases). The ends were cut back, 2 bases at V and 10 bases at J, with 14 bases in the middle. CDR3 length: 13 residues. The germline V gene encodes CDR1 SNHLY and CDR2 FYNNEI. The CDR3 loop reads CASSEWIGRAAFF. The CDR3 region has the DNA TGTGCCAGCAGTGAATGGATTGGCAGGGCAGCTTTCTTT. Supplemented by reference TRBV2 and TRBJ1-1, the full variable domain reads EPEVTQTPSHQVTQMGQEVILRCVPISNHLYFYWYRQILGQKVEFLVSFYNNEISEKSEIFDDQFSVERPDGSNFTLKIRSTKLEDSAMYFCASSEWIGRAAFFGQGTRLTVV.

V usage is TRBV5-5 and J usage is TRBJ2-7; 10 nucleotides line up with TRBD2. CDR3 length equals 14 residues. Losses at the gene ends were 4 bases for V and 1 base for J; bases not matched to a gene: 2. CDR1 and CDR2 from the germline V gene are SGHKS and YYEKEE (reference sequence). CDR3 amino acids: CASSPTSGSYEQYF. Here the CDR3 DNA reads TGTGCCAGCAGCCCGACTAGCGGGTCCTACGAGCAGTACTTC.

The chain employs TRBV28 and TRBJ2-1; 12 positions agree with TRBD1. J gave up 8 bases and V 5 bases, and 7 bases lay outside the gene matches. The length of the CDR3 is 15 residues. Germline loops: CDR1 MDHEN, CDR2 SYDVKM. The CDR3 loop is CASSLGTGGMDEQFF. The DNA of the CDR3 is TGTGCCAGCAGTCTCGGGACAGGGGGCATGGATGAGCAGTTCTTC.

The gene calls are TRBV11-2 and TRBJ1-1; D call uncertain. Per the germline V gene, CDR1 is SGHAT and CDR2 is FQNNGV. The CDR3 is made up of 14 amino acids. V was cut by 1 base and J by 5 bases, with 11 bases left in between. CDR3: CASSLGRGGTEAFF. The CDR3 DNA follows: TGTGCCAGCAGCTTAGGGCGGGGTGGTACTGAAGCTTTCTTT.

The chain employs TRBV15 and TRBJ2-4; 9 nucleotides line up with TRBD1. This CDR3 has 17 residues. The germline gives CDR1 LNHNV, CDR2 YYDKDF (reference sequence). The trim removed 0 bases at V and 6 bases at J, leaving 9 bases unmatched. The CDR3 loop is CATSRDLLGQGTNIQYF. CDR3 nucleotides: TGTGCCACCAGCAGAGATTTATTGGGACAGGGTACAAACATTCAGTACTTC.